These T cell receptor beta chains were read from a single sample in a study of blood T cell repertoires in COVID-19. TCRdb keeps only in-frame clones here, not all; method: immunoSEQ multiplex PCR. The sample yields roughly 210,000 clones, around 80% seen once. Sequenced input: peripheral blood. These TCRs come from a woman of 80 years or more with COVID-19, enrolled during active disease. Both conserved end residues are part of each CDR3. The D gene is left open where the match is weak. Size tells how often a clone was seen (once, few, many) or the class of an expanded clone, and some rows leave it out.

size	V	J	length	D	DNA	CDR3
-	TRBV7-8	TRBJ2-1	15	TRBD2	TGTGCCAGCAGCGGTAGCGGGGGGGCGTGGAATGAGCAGTTCTTC	CASSGSGGAWNEQFF
-	TRBV30	TRBJ1-6	17	TRBD1	TGTGCCTGGAGCTTCGGAGTGTCGGGACAGCGTAATTCACCCCTCCACTTT	CAWSFGVSGQRNSPLHF
-	TRBV6-5	TRBJ1-4	13	-	TGTGCCAGCAGTTACATAATTAATGAAAAACTGTTTTTT	CASSYIINEKLFF
-	TRBV7-2	TRBJ1-1	13	-	TGTGCCAGCAGCTTCTCTGCAGGGTCTGAAGCTTTCTTT	CASSFSAGSEAFF
-	TRBV6-5	TRBJ2-2	13	-	TGTGCCAGCAGGAGGATGGGTTCCGGGGAGCTGTTTTTT	CASRRMGSGELFF
-	TRBV10-3	TRBJ1-4	15	TRBD1	TGTGCCATCAGTGAGAAGGGACAGGGTAATGAAAAACTGTTTTTT	CAISEKGQGNEKLFF
-	TRBV27	TRBJ1-2	14	TRBD1	TGTGCCAGCAGTCGACAGGGGCAAATCTATGGCTACACCTTC	CASSRQGQIYGYTF
-	TRBV5-1	TRBJ1-2	14	TRBD1	TGCGCCAGCAGCCCAGGACAGGGGAGCTATGGCTACACCTTC	CASSPGQGSYGYTF
-	TRBV11-2	TRBJ1-1	15	-	TGTGCCAGCAGCCGGGGAATAGGGGGGAACACTGAAGCTTTCTTT	CASSRGIGGNTEAFF
-	TRBV11-2	TRBJ2-1	16	-	TGTGCCAGCAGCTTAGATCTAAACAGGGTAGGCAAGGAGCAGTTCTTC	CASSLDLNRVGKEQFF
once	TRBV24-1	TRBJ2-1	18	TRBD2	TGTGCCACCAGTGACCCGGGGGTAGCGGGGGGGATGGGGTATGAGCAGTTCTTC	CATSDPGVAGGMGYEQFF
-	TRBV7-6	TRBJ2-2	17	TRBD2	TGTGCCAGCACCGAAAAGGCGGGACTAGCGGGGCCCGGGGAGCTGTTTTTT	CASTEKAGLAGPGELFF
-	TRBV2	TRBJ2-1	15	TRBD2	TGTGCCAGCAGTGAAGAGGCGGGGGGCTACAATGAGCAGTTCTTC	CASSEEAGGYNEQFF
-	TRBV19	TRBJ2-1	14	TRBD2	TGTGCCAGTAGTCCTGGCGGGGGGGCGAATGAGCAGTTCTTC	CASSPGGGANEQFF
-	TRBV5-1	TRBJ2-7	16	-	TGCGCCAGCAGCTTGCGACCCGGGACACTTGAGGGGGAGCAGTACTTC	CASSLRPGTLEGEQYF
-	TRBV5-1	TRBJ2-3	15	-	TGCGCCAGCAGCTTCATTAGCGAAACCACAGATACGCAGTATTTT	CASSFISETTDTQYF
-	TRBV5-5	TRBJ2-1	15	-	TGTGCCAGCAGCTTGACGGCTAGCTCCTACAATGAGCAGTTCTTC	CASSLTASSYNEQFF
-	TRBV3-1/TRBV3-2	TRBJ2-5	15	TRBD1	TGTGCCAGCAGCCAAGAAAGGACAGGGAGAGAGACCCAGTACTTC	CASSQERTGRETQYF
-	TRBV11-3	TRBJ2-5	15	-	TGTGCCAGCAGCTCAGGACAGCCCGGCCAAGAGACCCAGTACTTC	CASSSGQPGQETQYF
-	TRBV19	TRBJ2-3	16	TRBD2	TGTGCCAGTAGTCGACAGCGGGGGAACAGCACAGATACGCAGTATTTT	CASSRQRGNSTDTQYF
-	TRBV7-2	TRBJ2-1	15	TRBD2	TGTGCCAGCAGCCCCCCAGCGGGGGGGCCGGGTGAGCAGTTCTTC	CASSPPAGGPGEQFF
once	TRBV4-3	TRBJ2-7	15	-	TGCGCCAGCAGCCAAGATACAGGGCCGGTGTACGAGCAGTACTTC	CASSQDTGPVYEQYF
-	TRBV3-1/TRBV3-2	TRBJ2-1	15	-	TGTGCCAGCAGCCACAGGGTGTTGGGCTACAATGAGCAGTTCTTC	CASSHRVLGYNEQFF
-	TRBV7-6	TRBJ2-5	16	TRBD2	TGTGCCAGCAGCTTAGCCCTAGCGGGGGTCGGAAAGACCCAGTACTTC	CASSLALAGVGKTQYF
once	TRBV28	TRBJ2-7	14	-	TGTGCCAGCAGTTTTAGTGGTAGTTCCTACGAGCAGTACTTC	CASSFSGSSYEQYF
once	TRBV20-1	TRBJ1-2	11	TRBD1	TGCAGTGCTCGGACAGGGGATGGCTACACCTTC	CSARTGDGYTF
few	TRBV19	TRBJ1-2	13	TRBD1	TGTGCCAGTTGGGCGGGACAGGGGAACGGCTACACCTTC	CASWAGQGNGYTF
once	TRBV19	TRBJ2-2	16	TRBD1	TGTGCCAGTAGTATTGCAGGGGGATGGAGCACCGGGGAGCTGTTTTTT	CASSIAGGWSTGELFF
-	TRBV2	TRBJ2-5	12	-	TGTGCCAGCAGTGCCGGGGGAGAGACCCAGTACTTC	CASSAGGETQYF
-	TRBV5-1	TRBJ2-5	14	TRBD1	TGCGCCAGCAGCTCGACAGGGAACGAGGGGACCCAGTACTTC	CASSSTGNEGTQYF
-	TRBV27	TRBJ2-1	15	TRBD2	TGTGCCAGCAGTCCGAGCGGGGGCAGCTACAATGAGCAGTTCTTC	CASSPSGGSYNEQFF
-	TRBV5-4	TRBJ2-6	15	-	TGTGCCAGCAGCCCCCAGGAATCTGGGGCCAACGTCCTGACTTTC	CASSPQESGANVLTF
-	TRBV27	TRBJ1-2	16	-	TGTGCCAGCAGTTTAGGGGGGGCGGGTCGAGGCTATGGCTACACCTTC	CASSLGGAGRGYGYTF
-	TRBV3-1/TRBV3-2	TRBJ1-4	14	-	TGTGCCAGCAGCTTGGACACTATAAATGAAAAACTGTTTTTT	CASSLDTINEKLFF
-	TRBV4-1	TRBJ1-2	14	TRBD1	TGCGCCAGCCGCAACCTCCTGACAGGGCTTGGCTACACCTTC	CASRNLLTGLGYTF
-	TRBV7-8	TRBJ2-5	15	TRBD2	TGTGCCAGCAGCGTATCGAGCGGGGGGGCGGAGACCCAGTACTTC	CASSVSSGGAETQYF
-	TRBV5-1	TRBJ1-2	13	-	TGCGCCAGCAGCTTGGACGGGAACTATGGCTACACCTTC	CASSLDGNYGYTF
-	TRBV18	TRBJ2-5	13	-	TGTGCCAGCTCACTCACCGCGCAAGAGACCCAGTACTTC	CASSLTAQETQYF
-	TRBV6-5	TRBJ1-1	14	TRBD1	TGTGCCAGCAGATTTCAGACAGGGTGGACTGAAGCTTTCTTT	CASRFQTGWTEAFF
-	TRBV2	TRBJ1-1	14	-	TGTGCCAGCAGGGCGAGCGAGGGTGGCACTGAAGCTTTCTTT	CASRASEGGTEAFF
-	TRBV19	TRBJ2-1	16	-	TGTGCCAGTAGCAGGACTGGTTCCTCTTCCTACAATGAGCAGTTCTTC	CASSRTGSSSYNEQFF
-	TRBV5-1	TRBJ2-5	15	TRBD2	TGCGCCAGCAGCGGACTAGGACCGGGCTATGGGACCCAGTACTTC	CASSGLGPGYGTQYF
-	TRBV7-2	TRBJ2-7	14	-	TGTGCCAGCAGCTTGCAGGGTACGATCTACGAGCAGTACTTC	CASSLQGTIYEQYF
-	TRBV6-5	TRBJ1-3	15	-	TGTGCCAGCAGTTACTCGGAGGGGAAGACAAACACCATATATTTT	CASSYSEGKTNTIYF
-	TRBV9	TRBJ1-3	14	TRBD1	TGTGCCAGCAGCTCAACAGGGGTCGGAAACACCATATATTTT	CASSSTGVGNTIYF
few	TRBV29-1	TRBJ1-1	14	-	TGCAGCGCCTCTAGTTCGATGGGGAACACTGAAGCTTTCTTT	CSASSSMGNTEAFF
few	TRBV28	TRBJ1-1	13	-	TGTGCCAGCAGTGCAGGGGTGTACACTGAAGCTTTCTTT	CASSAGVYTEAFF
-	TRBV2	TRBJ1-4	14	-	TGTGCCAGCACCGAACGACAGGTTAATGAAAAACTGTTTTTT	CASTERQVNEKLFF
few	TRBV28	TRBJ1-2	15	-	TGTGCCAGCAGTTTGGGTGGGGGGGTGTACTATGGCTACACCTTC	CASSLGGGVYYGYTF
few	TRBV20-1	TRBJ2-1	11	TRBD2	TGCAGTGCTGGGCCTAGCGGGGGGCAGTTCTTC	CSAGPSGGQFF
-	TRBV28	TRBJ1-1	13	TRBD1	TGTGCCAGCAGTTTATCGGACAGGGAGGGAGCTTTCTTT	CASSLSDREGAFF
-	TRBV10-3	TRBJ2-5	17	TRBD2	TGTGCCATCAGCGGGGCGCGGGGACTAGCGGGGCCGGAGACCCAGTACTTC	CAISGARGLAGPETQYF
-	TRBV7-9	TRBJ2-4	17	TRBD2	TGTGCCAGCAGCTCCCAGAGGGGAGCGGGGGGGAAAAACATTCAGTACTTC	CASSSQRGAGGKNIQYF
-	TRBV19	TRBJ2-1	15	TRBD2	TGTGCCAGTAGTGGTAGCGGGGGCCTTTATAATGAGCAGTTCTTC	CASSGSGGLYNEQFF
-	TRBV28	TRBJ1-5	19	-	TGTGCCAGCAGTTTGTTCCGCGGGCAGCGGCGGGCCAGCAATCAGCCCCAGCATTTT	CASSLFRGQRRASNQPQHF
-	TRBV7-3	TRBJ2-2	15	-	TGTGCCAGCAGCTCTCGGACTGAGAACACCGGGGAGCTGTTTTTT	CASSSRTENTGELFF